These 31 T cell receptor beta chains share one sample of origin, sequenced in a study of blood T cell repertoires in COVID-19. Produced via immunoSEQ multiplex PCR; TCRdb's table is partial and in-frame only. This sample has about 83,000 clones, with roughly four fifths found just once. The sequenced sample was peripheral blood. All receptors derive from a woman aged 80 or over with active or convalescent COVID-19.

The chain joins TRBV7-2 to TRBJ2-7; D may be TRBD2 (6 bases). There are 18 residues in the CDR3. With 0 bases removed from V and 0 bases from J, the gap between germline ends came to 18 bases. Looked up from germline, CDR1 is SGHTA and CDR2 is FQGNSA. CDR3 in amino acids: CASSLALSGSGSSYEQYF. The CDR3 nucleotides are TGTGCCAGCAGCTTAGCGCTGTCGGGGTCCGGGAGCTCCTACGAGCAGTACTTC.

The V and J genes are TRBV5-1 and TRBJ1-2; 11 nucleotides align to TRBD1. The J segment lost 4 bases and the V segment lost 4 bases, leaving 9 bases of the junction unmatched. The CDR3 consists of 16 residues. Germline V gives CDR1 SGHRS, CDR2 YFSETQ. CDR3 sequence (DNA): TGCGCCAGCAGCCGGGGACAGGGGGAAACAATCTATGGCTACACCTTC. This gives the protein CASSRGQGETIYGYTF.

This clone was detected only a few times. CDR3 residues: CASSLLKGLGDQPQHF. In DNA, the CDR3 is TGTGCCAGCAGCTTATTGAAGGGATTGGGAGATCAGCCCCAGCATTTT. The V call is TRBV7-2, the J call TRBJ1-5; D is unresolved. The CDR3 sequence is 16 residues long. Per the germline V gene, CDR1 is SGHTA and CDR2 is FQGNSA. V was trimmed by 2 bases and J by 5 bases, leaving 16 bases between them.

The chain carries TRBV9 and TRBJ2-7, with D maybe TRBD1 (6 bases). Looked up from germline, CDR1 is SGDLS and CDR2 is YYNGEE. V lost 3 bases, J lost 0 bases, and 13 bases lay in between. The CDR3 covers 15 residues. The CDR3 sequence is CASSAGTRISYEQYF. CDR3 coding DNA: TGTGCCAGCAGCGCGGGGACACGGATCTCCTACGAGCAGTACTTC.

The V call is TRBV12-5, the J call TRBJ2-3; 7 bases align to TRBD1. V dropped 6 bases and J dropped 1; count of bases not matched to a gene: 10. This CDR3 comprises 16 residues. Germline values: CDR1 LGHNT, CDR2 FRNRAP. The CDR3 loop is CASGYETGSGTDTQYF. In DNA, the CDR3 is TGTGCTAGTGGGTACGAGACAGGGAGCGGCACAGATACGCAGTATTTT.

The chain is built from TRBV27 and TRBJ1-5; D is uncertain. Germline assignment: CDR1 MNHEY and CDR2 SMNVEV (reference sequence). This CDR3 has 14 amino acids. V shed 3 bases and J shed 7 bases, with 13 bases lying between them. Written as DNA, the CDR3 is TGTGCCAGCAGTTTGATAGGGTCGGGGCAGCCCCAGCATTTT. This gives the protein CASSLIGSGQPQHF.

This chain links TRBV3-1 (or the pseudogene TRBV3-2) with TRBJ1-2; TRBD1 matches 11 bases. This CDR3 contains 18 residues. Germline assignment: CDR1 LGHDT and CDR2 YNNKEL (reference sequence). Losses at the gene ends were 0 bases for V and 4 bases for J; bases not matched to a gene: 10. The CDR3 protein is CASSQERTGGAGAYGYTF. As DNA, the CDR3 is TGTGCCAGCAGCCAAGAGCGGACAGGGGGCGCGGGAGCCTATGGCTACACCTTC.

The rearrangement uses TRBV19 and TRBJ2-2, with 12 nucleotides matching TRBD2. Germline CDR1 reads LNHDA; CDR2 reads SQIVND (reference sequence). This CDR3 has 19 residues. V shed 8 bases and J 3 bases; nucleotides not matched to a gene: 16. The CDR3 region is CASSGLAGGPFSYTGELFF. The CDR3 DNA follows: TGTGCCAGTTCTGGCCTAGCGGGGGGGCCTTTCTCTTACACCGGGGAGCTGTTTTTT.

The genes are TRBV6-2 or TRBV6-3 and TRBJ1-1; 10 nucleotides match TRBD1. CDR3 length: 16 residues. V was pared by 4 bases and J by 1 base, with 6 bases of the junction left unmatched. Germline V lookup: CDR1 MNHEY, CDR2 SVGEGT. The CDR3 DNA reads TGTGCCAGCAGTTCCCGGGACAGGGGTGGGAACACTGAAGCTTTCTTT. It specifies CASSSRDRGGNTEAFF.

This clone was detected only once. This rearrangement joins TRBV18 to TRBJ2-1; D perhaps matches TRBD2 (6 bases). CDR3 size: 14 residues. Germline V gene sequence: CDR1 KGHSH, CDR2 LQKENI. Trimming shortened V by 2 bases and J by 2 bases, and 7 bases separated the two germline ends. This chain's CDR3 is CASSPWRAYNEQFF. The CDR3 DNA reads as TGTGCCAGCTCACCATGGAGGGCCTACAATGAGCAGTTCTTC.

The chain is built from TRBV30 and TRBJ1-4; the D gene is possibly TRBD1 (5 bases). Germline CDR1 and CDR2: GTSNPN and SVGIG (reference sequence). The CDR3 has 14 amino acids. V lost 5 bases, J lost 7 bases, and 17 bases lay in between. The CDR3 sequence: CAWSNTLGGEKLFF. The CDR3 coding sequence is TGTGCCTGGTCCAACACCCTCGGGGGTGAAAAACTGTTTTTT. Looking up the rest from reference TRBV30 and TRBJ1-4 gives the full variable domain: SQTIHQWPATLVQPVGSPLSLECTVEGTSNPNLYWYRQAAGRGLQLLFYSVGIGQISSEVPQNLSASRPQDRQFILSSKKLLLSDSGFYLCAWSNTLGGEKLFFGSGTQLSVL.

As DNA, the CDR3 is TGTGCCAGCATCCTTTGGTCGGTTAGCGGCAATGAGCAGTTCTTC. It specifies CASILWSVSGNEQFF. This chain uses TRBV6-5 with TRBJ2-1; tentative D call: TRBD2 (6 bases). This CDR3 has 15 residues. Trimming stripped 7 bases from V and 6 bases from J, with 19 bases between. Germline assignment: CDR1 MNHEY and CDR2 SVGAGI.

For the CDR3, the DNA is TGTGCCATCTCCAGGGGTGACCAGCCCCAGCATTTT. This translates into CAISRGDQPQHF. V usage is TRBV10-3 and J usage is TRBJ1-5; tentatively, D is TRBD1 (6 bases). Trimming took off 8 bases at V and 7 bases at J, with 12 bases between the two ends. The CDR3 spans 12 residues. The germline CDR1 and CDR2 sequences are ENHRY and SYGVKD.

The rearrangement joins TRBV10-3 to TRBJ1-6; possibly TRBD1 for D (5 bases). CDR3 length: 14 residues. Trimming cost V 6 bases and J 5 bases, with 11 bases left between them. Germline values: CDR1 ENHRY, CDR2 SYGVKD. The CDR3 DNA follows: TGTGCCATCAGGGCGGAAGGGGATAATTCACCCCTCCACTTT. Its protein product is CAIRAEGDNSPLHF.

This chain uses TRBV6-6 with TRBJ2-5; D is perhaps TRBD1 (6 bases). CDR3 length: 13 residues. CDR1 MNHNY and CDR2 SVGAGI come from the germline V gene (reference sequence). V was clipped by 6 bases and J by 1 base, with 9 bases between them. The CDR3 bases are TGTGCCAGCAGAATGGACAGCCAAGAGACCCAGTACTTC. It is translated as CASRMDSQETQYF.

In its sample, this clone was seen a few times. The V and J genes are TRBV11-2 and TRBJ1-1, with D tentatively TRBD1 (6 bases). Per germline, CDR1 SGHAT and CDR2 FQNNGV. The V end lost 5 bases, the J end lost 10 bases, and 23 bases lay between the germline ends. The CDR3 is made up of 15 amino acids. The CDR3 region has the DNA TGTGCCAGCAGCAAAGCGACCGGGACAAGGGCGGGAGCTTTCTTT. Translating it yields CASSKATGTRAGAFF.

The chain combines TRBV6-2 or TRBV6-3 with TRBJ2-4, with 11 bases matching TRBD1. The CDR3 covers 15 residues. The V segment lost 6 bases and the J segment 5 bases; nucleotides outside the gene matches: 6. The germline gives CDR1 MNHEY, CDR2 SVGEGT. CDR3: CASSHEGQGENIQYF. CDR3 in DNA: TGTGCCAGCAGCCACGAGGGACAGGGGGAAAACATTCAGTACTTC.

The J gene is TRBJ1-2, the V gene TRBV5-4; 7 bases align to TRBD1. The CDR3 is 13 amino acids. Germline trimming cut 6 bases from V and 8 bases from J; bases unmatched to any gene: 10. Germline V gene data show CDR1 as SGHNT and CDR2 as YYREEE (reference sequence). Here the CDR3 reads CASIQQGNGGYTF. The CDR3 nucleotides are TGTGCCAGCATCCAACAGGGGAATGGCGGCTACACCTTC.

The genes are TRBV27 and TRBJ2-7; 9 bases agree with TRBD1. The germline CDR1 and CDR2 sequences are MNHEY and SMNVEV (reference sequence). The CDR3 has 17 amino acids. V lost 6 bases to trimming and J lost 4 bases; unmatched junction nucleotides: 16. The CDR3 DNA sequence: TGTGCCAGCAGGCCACTTAAACCGGGACAGGGATTATACGAGCAGTACTTC. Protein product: CASRPLKPGQGLYEQYF.

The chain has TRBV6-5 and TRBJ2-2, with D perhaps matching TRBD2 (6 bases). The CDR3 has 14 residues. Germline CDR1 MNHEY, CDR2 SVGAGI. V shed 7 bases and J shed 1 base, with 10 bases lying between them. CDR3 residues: CASMRGWNTGELFF. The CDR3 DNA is TGTGCCAGCATGCGGGGCTGGAACACCGGGGAGCTGTTTTTT.

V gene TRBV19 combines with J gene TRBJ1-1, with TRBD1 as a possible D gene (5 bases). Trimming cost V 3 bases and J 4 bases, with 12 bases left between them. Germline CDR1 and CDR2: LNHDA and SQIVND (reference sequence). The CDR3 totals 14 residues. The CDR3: CASSMIGAGTEAFF. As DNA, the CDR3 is TGTGCCAGTAGTATGATAGGGGCCGGCACTGAAGCTTTCTTT.

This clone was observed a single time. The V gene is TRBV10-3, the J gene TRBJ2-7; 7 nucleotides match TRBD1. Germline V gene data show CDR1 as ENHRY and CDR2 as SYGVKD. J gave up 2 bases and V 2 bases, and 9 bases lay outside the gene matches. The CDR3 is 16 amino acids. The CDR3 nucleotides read TGTGCCATCAGTGAGCCAACTACAGGGGTTGCCTACGAGCAGTACTTC. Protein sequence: CAISEPTTGVAYEQYF.

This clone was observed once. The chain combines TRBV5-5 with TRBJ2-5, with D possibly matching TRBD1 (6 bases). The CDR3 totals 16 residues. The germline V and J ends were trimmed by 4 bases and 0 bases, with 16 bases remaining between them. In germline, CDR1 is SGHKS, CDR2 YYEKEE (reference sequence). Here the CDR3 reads CASSGGPGAYQETQYF. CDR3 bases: TGTGCCAGCAGCGGAGGTCCAGGGGCGTACCAAGAGACCCAGTACTTC.

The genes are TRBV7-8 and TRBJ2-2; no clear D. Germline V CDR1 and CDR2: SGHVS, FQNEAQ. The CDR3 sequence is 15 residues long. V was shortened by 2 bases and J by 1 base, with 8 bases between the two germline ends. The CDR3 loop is CASSLSAGNTGELFF. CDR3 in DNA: TGTGCCAGCAGCTTATCCGCAGGGAACACCGGGGAGCTGTTTTTT.

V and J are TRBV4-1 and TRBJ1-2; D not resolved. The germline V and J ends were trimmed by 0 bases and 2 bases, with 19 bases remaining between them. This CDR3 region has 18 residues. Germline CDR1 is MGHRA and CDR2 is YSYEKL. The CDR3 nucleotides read TGCGCCAGCAGCCAAGATCTAGACACGAGAGGGAACAACTATGGCTACACCTTC. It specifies CASSQDLDTRGNNYGYTF.

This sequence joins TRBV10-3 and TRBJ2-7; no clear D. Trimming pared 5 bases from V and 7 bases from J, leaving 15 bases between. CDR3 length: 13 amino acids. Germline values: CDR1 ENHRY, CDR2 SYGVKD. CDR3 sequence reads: CAISTPFDSEQYF. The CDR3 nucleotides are TGTGCCATCAGTACTCCCTTTGACTCAGAGCAGTACTTC.

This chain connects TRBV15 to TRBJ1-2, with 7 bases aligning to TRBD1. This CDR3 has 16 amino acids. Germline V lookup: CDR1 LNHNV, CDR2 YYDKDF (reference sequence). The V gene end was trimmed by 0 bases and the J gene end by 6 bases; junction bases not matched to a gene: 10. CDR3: CATSRDSQGVYHGYTF. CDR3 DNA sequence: TGTGCCACCAGCAGAGACTCCCAGGGGGTGTATCATGGCTACACCTTC.

CDR3 amino acids: CASSTHDRGSAFTF. The CDR3 nucleotides are TGTGCCAGCAGTACCCACGACAGGGGGAGTGCGTTCACCTTC. This sequence joins TRBV6-5 and TRBJ1-2; 9 positions agree with TRBD1. The CDR3 contains 14 residues. The germline V gene encodes CDR1 MNHEY and CDR2 SVGAGI. V lost 5 bases to trimming and J lost 13 bases; unmatched junction nucleotides: 14.

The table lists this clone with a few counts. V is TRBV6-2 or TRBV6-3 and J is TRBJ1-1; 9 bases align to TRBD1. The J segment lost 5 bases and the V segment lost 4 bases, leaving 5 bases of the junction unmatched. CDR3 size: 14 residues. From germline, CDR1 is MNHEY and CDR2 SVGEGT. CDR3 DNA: TGTGCCAGCAGTTTTGACAGGGGGGGAACTGAAGCTTTCTTT. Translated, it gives CASSFDRGGTEAFF.

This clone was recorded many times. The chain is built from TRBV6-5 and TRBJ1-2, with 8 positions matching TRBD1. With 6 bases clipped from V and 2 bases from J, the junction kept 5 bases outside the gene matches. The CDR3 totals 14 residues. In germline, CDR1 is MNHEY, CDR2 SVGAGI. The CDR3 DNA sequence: TGTGCCAGCAGCTGGGGACAGGTCAACTATGGCTACACCTTC. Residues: CASSWGQVNYGYTF.

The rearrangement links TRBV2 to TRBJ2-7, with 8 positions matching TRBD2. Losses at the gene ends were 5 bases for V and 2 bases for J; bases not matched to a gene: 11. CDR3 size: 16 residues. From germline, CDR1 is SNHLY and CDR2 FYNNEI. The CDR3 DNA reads TGTGCCAGCAGTTCTTCCCCGGGGGGGCCACCCTACGAGCAGTACTTC. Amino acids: CASSSSPGGPPYEQYF.